One sample yielded the 27 T cell receptor beta chains listed below, sequenced in a study of human T cells and chemical hapten exposure. TCRdb redid the calling of the RACE reads with MiXCR, one entry per CDR3 protein. This sample yields around 67,000 distinct CDR3 sequences, of which 8.5% are seen a single time; approximately 3.4% belongs to the top ten. The time point is: patch test 2, 6 weeks after DPC sensitization. Treatment specified: therapeutic diphenylcyclopropenone sensitization with weekly scalp DPC. The specimen comprised whole blood, sampled in connection with sensitization to the hapten diphenylcyclopropenone (DPC). These receptors were taken from a woman aged 45-59 years with alopecia areata. Some clones in this sample may be carry-over from other donors' samples.

This chain connects TRBV12-3 or TRBV12-4 to TRBJ2-5, with D perhaps matching TRBD1 or TRBD2 (5 bases each). The CDR3 sequence is 17 residues long. V lost 4 bases to trimming and J lost 5 bases, with 23 bases between them. The CDR3 protein is CASSWDRLLGEGETQYF. CDR3 sequence (DNA): TGTGCCAGCAGTTGGGACCGGTTACTCGGTGAAGGGGAGACCCAGTACTTC.

This clonotype was detected a few times. The chain links TRBV20-1 to TRBJ2-1, with TRBD2 matching over 10 bases. The CDR3 length is 15 residues. V dropped 3 bases and J dropped 5; count of bases not matched to a gene: 7. The germline V gene encodes CDR1 DFQATT and CDR2 SNEGSKA (reference sequence). This chain's CDR3 is CSARSLAGANNEQFF. The CDR3 DNA sequence: TGCAGTGCTAGGTCCCTAGCGGGAGCGAACAATGAGCAGTTCTTC.

This clonotype was seen at least ten times. The genes are TRBV12-3 or TRBV12-4 and TRBJ1-2; 7 bases are a match to TRBD1. This CDR3 is built from 16 residues. V was pared by 4 bases and J by 1 base, with 9 bases of the junction left unmatched. DNA for the CDR3: TGTGCCAGCAGTTCCCCCGACAGGGAGAGTAACTATGGCTACACCTTC. Amino acids: CASSSPDRESNYGYTF.

This clonotype was picked up many times. The chain employs TRBV29-1 and TRBJ1-1; D not certain. The CDR3 extends over 11 amino acids. Germline V gene lookup returns CDR1 SQVTM and CDR2 ANQGSEA. Trimming removed 4 bases at V and 0 bases at J, with 3 bases between. This chain's CDR3 is CSVVLNTEAFF. The CDR3 nucleotides are TGCAGCGTTGTTCTGAACACTGAAGCTTTCTTT. Based on the CDR3 plus reference TRBV29-1 and TRBJ1-1, the full variable domain is SAVISQKPSRDICQRGTSLTIQCQVDSQVTMMFWYRQQPGQSLTLIATANQGSEATYESGFVIDKFPISRPNLTFSTLTVSNMSPEDSSIYLCSVVLNTEAFFGQGTRLTVV.

The chain recombines TRBV6-1 with TRBJ2-7; TRBD2 matches 12 bases. V dropped 1 base and J dropped 4; count of bases not matched to a gene: 5. The CDR3 covers 16 residues. Germline lookup yields CDR1 MNHNS and CDR2 SASEGT. For the CDR3, the DNA is TGTGCCAGCAGTGAAGTTCTAGCGGGGGGGCAATACGAGCAGTACTTC. This gives the protein CASSEVLAGGQYEQYF.

This clonotype was seen a few times. The V and J genes are TRBV29-1 and TRBJ2-5; 8 nucleotides line up with TRBD1. CDR3 length: 15 amino acids. V gave up 0 bases and J gave up 4 bases; unmatched junction bases: 7. Germline-derived CDR1 and CDR2 are SQVTM and ANQGSEA. CDR3 loop: CSVEDRGRGPETQYF. The DNA of the CDR3 is TGCAGCGTTGAAGATCGAGGCAGGGGGCCAGAGACCCAGTACTTC.

This clonotype occurred many times. The rearrangement joins TRBV7-2 to TRBJ1-1; no clear D gene. This CDR3 is 15 amino acids long. Per germline, CDR1 SGHTA and CDR2 FQGNSA. The ends were cut back, 1 base at V and 4 bases at J, with 13 bases in the middle. This chain's CDR3 is CASSLVGGSGTEAFF. The CDR3 nucleotides read TGTGCCAGCAGCTTAGTCGGAGGGTCGGGCACTGAAGCTTTCTTT. The variable domain in full, with the rest retrieved from reference TRBV7-2 and TRBJ1-1, is GAGVSQSPSNKVTEKGKDVELRCDPISGHTALYWYRQSLGQGLEFLIYFQGNSAPDKSGLPSDRFSAERTGGSVSTLTIQRTQQEDSAVYLCASSLVGGSGTEAFFGQGTRLTVV.

This clonotype was recorded at least ten times. CDR3 in amino acids: CASSLEGQGYQPQHF. As DNA, the CDR3 is TGCGCCAGCAGCTTGGAGGGACAGGGATATCAGCCCCAGCATTTT. This chain connects TRBV5-1 to TRBJ1-5, with TRBD1 identical over 9 bases. CDR1 is SGHRS, CDR2 YFSETQ, per germline. The CDR3 is 15 amino acids. J lost 5 bases, V lost 0 bases, and 3 bases had no gene match.

This clonotype was counted at least ten times. V gene TRBV12-3 or TRBV12-4 combines with J gene TRBJ1-1, with D possibly matching TRBD1 (6 bases). Deletions cut 5 bases from V and 1 base from J, with 14 bases between. The CDR3 spans 15 residues. The CDR3 here is CASSVRGSENTEAFF. Here the CDR3 DNA reads TGTGCCAGCAGTGTCAGGGGTTCGGAGAACACTGAAGCTTTCTTT.

This clonotype was picked up a small number of times. The J gene is TRBJ1-5, the V gene TRBV27, with unresolved D. Germline CDR1 MNHEY, CDR2 SMNVEV (reference sequence). V dropped 5 bases and J dropped 5 bases, with 10 bases sitting between them. The CDR3 spans 13 residues. The CDR3 spells CASSLTLYQPQHF. The CDR3 DNA sequence: TGTGCCAGCAGTCTGACCCTATATCAGCCCCAGCATTTT.

This clonotype was seen only a few times. The gene calls are TRBV28 and TRBJ2-1; D perhaps matches TRBD2 (5 bases). The CDR3 runs to 15 residues. Trimming took off 6 bases at V and 5 bases at J, with 17 bases between the two ends. Germline V gene lookup returns CDR1 MDHEN and CDR2 SYDVKM. The CDR3 nucleotides read TGTGCCAGCAGCCCACGGTTGGGGAGCCACAATGAGCAGTTCTTC. Its protein product is CASSPRLGSHNEQFF. Complete variable domain (other parts from reference TRBV28 and TRBJ2-1): DVKVTQSSRYLVKRTGEKVFLECVQDMDHENMFWYRQDPGLGLRLIYFSYDVKMKEKGDIPEGYSVSREKKERFSLILESASTNQTSMYLCASSPRLGSHNEQFFGPGTRLTVL.

The J gene is TRBJ1-2, the V gene TRBV20-1, with TRBD1 matching over 7 bases. The V and J ends lost 5 bases and 4 bases, in that order; junction bases with no gene match: 7. The V gene's germline CDR1 is DFQATT and CDR2 SNEGSKA (reference sequence). This CDR3 spans 13 amino acids. For the CDR3, the DNA is TGCAGTGCTCACTACAGGGGAACCTATGGCTACACCTTC. Its protein is CSAHYRGTYGYTF.

The chain links TRBV9 to TRBJ1-1; D ambiguous. This CDR3 spans 13 amino acids. The germline V gene has CDR1 SGDLS and CDR2 YYNGEE. Trimming shortened V by 1 base and J by 1 base, and 5 bases separated the two germline ends. The CDR3 here is CASSVSQNTEAFF. The CDR3 bases are TGTGCCAGCAGCGTATCGCAGAACACTGAAGCTTTCTTT.

The rearrangement joins TRBV12-3 or TRBV12-4 to TRBJ2-1; tentatively, D is TRBD1 or TRBD2 (5 bases each). The CDR3 extends over 13 amino acids. V was cut by 10 bases and J by 6 bases, with 16 bases left in between. DNA of the CDR3: TGTGCCACCGGGGCCGGTCTTGTCAATGAGCAGTTCTTC. This sequence encodes CATGAGLVNEQFF.

The V call is TRBV12-3 or TRBV12-4, the J call TRBJ2-7; D unclear. The CDR3 is 12 amino acids. Trimming removed 4 bases from V and 7 bases from J, with 11 bases in between. The CDR3 DNA is TGTGCCAGCAGTTACGCTGATTGGGAGCAGTACTTC. Protein: CASSYADWEQYF.

This rearrangement joins TRBV6-2 or TRBV6-3 to TRBJ2-2; a possible D gene is TRBD1 (6 bases). Between the trimmed V and J ends, which lost 7 bases and 2 bases, there was a span of 11 bases. The CDR3 has 14 residues. From germline, CDR1 is MNHEY and CDR2 SVGEGT. The CDR3 nucleotides are TGTGCCAGCAATGGGGACACCAACACCGGGGAGCTGTTTTTT. It is translated as CASNGDTNTGELFF.

This clonotype was seen at least ten times. The chain recombines TRBV12-3 or TRBV12-4 with TRBJ1-1; D unresolved. Trimming took off 3 bases at V and 2 bases at J, with 13 bases between the two ends. This CDR3 is built from 15 residues. CDR3 sequence: CASSFPTHHNTEAFF. The CDR3, as DNA: TGTGCCAGCAGTTTCCCGACACATCACAACACTGAAGCTTTCTTT.

Ten or more counts support this clonotype. The DNA for the CDR3 is TGTGCCAGCAGTTTAGCTGCTGGTGGCTACACCTTC. Translated, it gives CASSLAAGGYTF. J is TRBJ1-2 and V is TRBV12-3 or TRBV12-4, with D unresolved. This CDR3 is built from 12 residues. Between the trimmed V and J ends, which lost 0 bases and 7 bases, there was a span of 6 bases.

The chain is built from TRBV3-1 and TRBJ2-1; 8 bases are shared with TRBD2. V gave up 1 base and J gave up 3 bases; unmatched junction bases: 2. This CDR3 region has 15 residues. Looked up from germline, CDR1 is LGHDT and CDR2 is YNNKEL (reference sequence). CDR3 sequence reads: CASSQGGGFYNEQFF. The CDR3, as DNA: TGTGCCAGCAGCCAAGGCGGGGGGTTCTACAATGAGCAGTTCTTC.

This clonotype was recorded a few times. CDR3 DNA: TGCAGCGACGACACCAATGAGCAGTTCTTC. This sequence encodes CSDDTNEQFF. This chain joins TRBV29-1 and TRBJ2-1; no firm D call. There are 10 residues in the CDR3. Germline V gene data show CDR1 as SQVTM and CDR2 as ANQGSEA. V was clipped by 7 bases and J by 6 bases, with 7 bases between them.

There are many counts of this clonotype. The rearrangement links TRBV2 to TRBJ1-4; 7 bases are a match to TRBD1. Germline V gives CDR1 SNHLY, CDR2 FYNNEI. V was pared by 4 bases and J by 8 bases, with 4 bases of the junction left unmatched. The CDR3 is made up of 13 amino acids. The DNA for the CDR3 is TGTGCCAGCAGTGGGGACAGTAGGGAAAAACTGTTTTTT. Its protein product is CASSGDSREKLFF.

This chain links TRBV12-3 or TRBV12-4 with TRBJ2-4; no clear D. With 2 bases removed from V and 1 base from J, the gap between germline ends came to 6 bases. The CDR3 is made up of 14 amino acids. CDR3 amino acids: CASSLPVAKNIQYF. In DNA, the CDR3 is TGTGCCAGCAGTTTACCGGTGGCCAAAAACATTCAGTACTTC.

This clonotype was detected only a few times. The V gene is TRBV7-2, the J gene TRBJ2-7; D gene ambiguous. Between the trimmed V and J ends, which lost 5 bases and 1 base, there was a span of 15 bases. The CDR3 runs 15 residues. Germline-derived CDR1 and CDR2 are SGHTA and FQGNSA. CDR3 nucleotide sequence: TGTGCCAGCAGCCGCCCTACCCTAGGTTCCTACGAGCAGTACTTC. Its protein product is CASSRPTLGSYEQYF.

J is TRBJ1-1 and V is TRBV18, with D possibly matching TRBD1 (5 bases). The CDR3 totals 16 residues. V was trimmed by 2 bases and J by 1 base, leaving 14 bases between them. Germline V lookup: CDR1 KGHSH, CDR2 LQKENI. CDR3 region: CASSPSSGMGNTEAFF. The CDR3 DNA follows: TGTGCCAGCTCACCAAGTTCAGGGATGGGGAACACTGAAGCTTTCTTT.

The chain carries TRBV4-2 and TRBJ2-1, with 8 positions matching TRBD2. This CDR3 spans 16 amino acids. Trimming took 1 base from V and 7 from J; bases not matched to a gene: 9. Germline V lookup: CDR1 LGHNA, CDR2 YNFKEQ. The CDR3 DNA is TGTGCCAGCAGCCAAGTGGGGACGGGAGGGCCGAATGAGCAGTTCTTC. This translates into CASSQVGTGGPNEQFF.

Only a few counts were recorded for this clonotype. This chain links TRBV4-1 with TRBJ1-4; possible D gene TRBD1, 6 bases. The CDR3 is 15 residues long. Between the trimmed V and J ends, which lost 1 base and 4 bases, there was a span of 10 bases. Germline CDR1 and CDR2: MGHRA and YSYEKL. CDR3 sequence: CASSQGEGDNEKLFF. The CDR3 coding sequence is TGCGCCAGCAGCCAAGGCGAGGGGGATAATGAAAAACTGTTTTTT.

V is TRBV5-1 and J is TRBJ2-3; D remains ambiguous. This CDR3 has 15 amino acids. Germline V lookup: CDR1 SGHRS, CDR2 YFSETQ. The ends were cut back, 4 bases at V and 1 base at J, with 13 bases in the middle. CDR3 DNA: TGCGCCAGCAGCCAACTGTCCTCTCGCACAGATACGCAGTATTTT. Translation: CASSQLSSRTDTQYF.